Listed below are T cell receptor beta chains from one sample, sequenced in a study of cytomegalovirus exposure and HLA in healthy donors. TCRdb's table, derived via immunoSEQ multiplex PCR, lists solely in-frame clones and lacks some. The sample holds fewer than 150,000 clones; approximately 73% are singletons and the top ten take roughly an eighth. Sequences were obtained from PBMCs. The receptors here all came from a human donor in good health. Both conserved end residues are part of each CDR3. D genes are given only for firm matches. Some rows mark clone size as missing; the rest say once, few, many or name a class of expanded clone.

TRBJ1-5 15 TRBV4-1 once . CASSQVFLGGQPQHF TGCGCCAGCAGCCAAGTGTTCCTAGGTGGCCAGCCCCAGCATTTT
TRBJ1-5 17 TRBV15 few TRBD1 CATSRGTGGPRGQPQHF TGTGCCACCAGCAGAGGGACAGGGGGCCCTAGGGGTCAGCCCCAGCATTTT
TRBJ2-7 18 TRBV4-1 . . CASSPLIPTPGLTYEQYF TGCGCCAGCAGCCCTCTTATACCAACACCGGGACTTACCTACGAGCAGTACTTC
TRBJ1-1 17 TRBV4-1 . TRBD1 CASSQDPLDRLATEAFF TGCGCCAGCAGCCAAGACCCGCTGGACAGGTTGGCTACTGAAGCTTTCTTT
TRBJ2-7 11 TRBV14 . . CASGSSYEQYF TGTGCCAGCGGGAGCTCCTACGAGCAGTACTTC
TRBJ2-2 14 TRBV6-5 . . CASSYPGLTGELFF TGTGCCAGCAGTTACCCCGGTCTTACCGGGGAGCTGTTTTTT
TRBJ2-7 14 TRBV27 . TRBD1 CASSLSNRGYEQYF TGTGCCAGCAGTTTATCGAACAGGGGCTACGAGCAGTACTTC
TRBJ1-1 15 TRBV11-2 . TRBD1 CASTDNRGAATEAFF TGTGCCAGCACCGATAACAGGGGAGCTGCCACTGAAGCTTTCTTT
TRBJ2-7 14 TRBV29-1 . TRBD2 CSVGRGGAVYEQYF TGCAGCGTCGGGAGGGGGGGTGCGGTCTACGAGCAGTACTTC
TRBJ2-5 13 TRBV5-1 . . CASSLILQETQYF TGCGCCAGCAGCTTGATCCTGCAAGAGACCCAGTACTTC
TRBJ1-1 14 TRBV13 . . CASSLGAAPIKAFF TGTGCCAGCAGTCTAGGAGCCGCCCCAATTAAAGCTTTCTTT
TRBJ1-1 12 TRBV7-9 . . CASSNLGTEAFF TGTGCCAGCAGCAACCTCGGGACTGAAGCTTTCTTT
TRBJ1-1 10 TRBV29-1 . . CSVAGSEAFF TGCAGCGTTGCGGGGTCTGAAGCTTTCTTT
TRBJ2-2 19 TRBV27 . . CASSLPRTAGSLTGGELFF TGTGCCAGCAGTTTACCGCGCACGGCCGGGAGTCTTACCGGCGGGGAGCTGTTTTTT
TRBJ2-5 15 TRBV29-1 . TRBD1 CSVEDLDRGRETQYF TGCAGCGTTGAAGACTTGGACAGGGGCAGAGAGACCCAGTACTTC
TRBJ2-7 13 TRBV11-3 few . CASSFILSYEQYF TGTGCCAGCAGCTTTATACTCTCCTACGAGCAGTACTTC
TRBJ2-3 13 TRBV18 . TRBD1 CASSSGGADTQYF TGTGCCAGCTCATCAGGGGGCGCAGATACGCAGTATTTT
TRBJ2-3 12 TRBV7-3 . TRBD2 CASSFSGDTQYF TGTGCCAGCAGCTTTAGCGGGGATACGCAGTATTTT
TRBJ2-4 12 TRBV2 . . CASSEGGVIQYF TGTGCCAGCAGTGAAGGGGGAGTAATTCAGTACTTC
TRBJ1-3 16 TRBV4-1 . . CASSQDLSSSGNTIYF TGCGCCAGCAGCCAAGATCTTAGTTCCTCTGGAAACACCATATATTTT
TRBJ2-7 14 TRBV11-2 . TRBD2 CASSLPRSSGSQYF TGTGCCAGCAGCTTACCCCGGAGTAGCGGGAGCCAGTACTTC
TRBJ2-2 15 TRBV5-1 few . CASSLDTANTGELFF TGCGCCAGCAGCTTGGACACAGCGAACACCGGGGAGCTGTTTTTT
TRBJ2-5 16 TRBV13 . TRBD1 CASSLVGRGRSETQYF TGTGCCAGCAGCTTAGTGGGCAGGGGGCGAAGCGAGACCCAGTACTTC
TRBJ2-7 14 TRBV7-9 once TRBD2 CASSLGRTSYEQYF TGTGCCAGCAGCTTAGGCCGGACTAGCTACGAGCAGTACTTC
TRBJ2-1 11 TRBV7-6 . . CASSRGPEQFF TGTGCCAGCAGCCGCGGGCCGGAGCAGTTCTTC
TRBJ2-3 13 TRBV6-6 . . CASRDFARDTQYF TGTGCCAGCCGCGACTTTGCCCGGGATACGCAGTATTTT
TRBJ1-2 14 TRBV15 . TRBD1 CATSTDRGSGGYTF TGTGCCACCAGCACCGACAGGGGTTCGGGTGGCTACACCTTC
TRBJ1-5 16 TRBV11-2 . . CASSLETGDSNQPQHF TGTGCCAGCAGCTTAGAGACAGGAGATAGCAATCAGCCCCAGCATTTT